This passage covers 13 T cell receptor beta chains from one sample sequenced in a study of control samples from healthy donors and cancer patients. Measured with immunoSEQ multiplex PCR; TCRdb has only the in-frame clones, and not every one. This table has around 250,000 clones, over 75% appearing once. The sequencing sample was made of PBMCs. The receptors derive from a woman aged 55-70 years with lung cancer.

The sample holds a few counts of this clone. The chain joins TRBV18 to TRBJ1-5, with D unclear. V lost 2 bases, J lost 1 base, and 12 bases lay in between. The CDR3 totals 16 residues. The germline CDR1 and CDR2 sequences are KGHSH and LQKENI. The CDR3 loop reads CASSPGSGKSNQPQHF. The CDR3 DNA reads as TGTGCCAGCTCACCAGGTTCTGGCAAGAGCAATCAGCCCCAGCATTTT.

CDR3 nucleotide sequence: TGTGCCAGCAGTGCGACGGGGGACACCTACAATGAGCAGTTCTTC. Its protein is CASSATGDTYNEQFF. The V gene is TRBV9, the J gene TRBJ2-1; the D call may be TRBD1 or TRBD2 (6 bases each). Trimming left V 5 bases short and J 2 bases short, with 14 bases between. Germline V gene sequence: CDR1 SGDLS, CDR2 YYNGEE. The CDR3 has 15 residues.

The chain uses TRBV2 and TRBJ1-1; weak D call: TRBD1 (5 bases). V lost 6 bases and J lost 5, with 7 bases in between. The germline V gene encodes CDR1 SNHLY and CDR2 FYNNEI. The CDR3 extends over 11 amino acids. As DNA, the CDR3 is TGTGCCAGCAGCAGGGTTACTGAAGCTTTCTTT. Protein product: CASSRVTEAFF.

The CDR3 region is CASSLVGLGSYNEQFF. The DNA for the CDR3 is TGTGCCAGCAGCTTGGTCGGACTAGGCTCCTACAATGAGCAGTTCTTC. The chain links TRBV5-5 to TRBJ2-1, with TRBD2 matching over 7 bases. Germline CDR1 and CDR2: SGHKS and YYEKEE (reference sequence). The V segment lost 0 bases and the J segment 0 bases; nucleotides outside the gene matches: 3. This CDR3 has 16 residues.

The chain is built from TRBV28 and TRBJ1-2; D is uncertain. The CDR3 is 13 residues long. From germline, CDR1 is MDHEN and CDR2 SYDVKM. V lost 5 bases and J 4 bases, leaving 11 bases between the germline ends. The CDR3 DNA reads as TGTGCCAGCAGTGCCCTAGGAGTCTATGGCTACACCTTC. Translating it yields CASSALGVYGYTF.

The chain carries TRBV5-8 and TRBJ1-5; D remains ambiguous. The length of the CDR3 is 13 residues. V shed 0 bases and J shed 6 bases, with 7 bases lying between them. CDR1 is SGHTS and CDR2 is YDEGEE in the germline V gene. CDR3 sequence: CASSLVGLQPQHF. CDR3 nucleotide sequence: TGTGCCAGCAGCTTGGTAGGGCTTCAGCCCCAGCATTTT.

This chain connects TRBV11-2 to TRBJ1-6; TRBD1 might be the D (6 bases). Trimming shortened V by 1 base and J by 6 bases, and 10 bases separated the two germline ends. The CDR3 contains 15 residues. The germline CDR1 and CDR2 sequences are SGHAT and FQNNGV. The CDR3 DNA reads TGTGCCAGCAGCTTAGTGGGCAGGGGTAATTCACCCCTCCACTTT. It codes for CASSLVGRGNSPLHF.

The V gene is TRBV3-1 (or the pseudogene TRBV3-2), the J gene TRBJ2-3; 9 bases map to TRBD1. This CDR3 has 13 residues. V dropped 5 bases and J dropped 4; count of bases not matched to a gene: 1. Germline-derived CDR1 and CDR2 are LGHDT and YNNKEL (reference sequence). The CDR3 reads CASSDRGSDTQYF. The CDR3 bases are TGTGCCAGCAGCGACAGGGGGTCAGATACGCAGTATTTT.

This clone was seen only a few times. The V and J genes are TRBV7-3 and TRBJ2-6; D possibly uses TRBD1 or TRBD2 (5 bases each). V was pared by 5 bases and J by 8 bases, with 10 bases between. Germline values: CDR1 SGHTA, CDR2 FQGTGA. The CDR3 runs 13 residues. In nucleotides, the CDR3 is TGTGCCAGCAGCGTGGGACGGACCAACGTCCTGACTTTC. Translation: CASSVGRTNVLTF. The full variable domain, completed using reference TRBV7-3 and TRBJ2-6, is GAGVSQTPSNKVTEKGKYVELRCDPISGHTALYWYRQSLGQGPEFLIYFQGTGAADDSGLPNDRFFAVRPEGSVSTLKIQRTERGDSAVYLCASSVGRTNVLTFGAGSRLTVL.

The J gene is TRBJ1-1, the V gene TRBV7-7, with D perhaps TRBD1 (5 bases). V lost 2 bases, J lost 5 bases, and 18 bases lay in between. Germline CDR1 and CDR2: SSHAT and FNYEAQ (reference sequence). The length of the CDR3 is 16 residues. Written as DNA, the CDR3 is TGTGCCAGCAGCTTACACCCCGGTGTGGGGGTTACTGAAGCTTTCTTT. This encodes CASSLHPGVGVTEAFF.

The J gene is TRBJ2-2, the V gene TRBV28; D assignment may be TRBD1 or TRBD2 (6 bases each). Germline V gene lookup returns CDR1 MDHEN and CDR2 SYDVKM. The CDR3 is 15 residues long. Trimming pared 11 bases from V and 3 bases from J, leaving 19 bases between. CDR3 amino acids: CAGKGGTGYTGELFF. Written as DNA, the CDR3 is TGTGCCGGCAAGGGGGGAACAGGGTACACCGGGGAGCTGTTTTTT. The variable domain in full, completed from reference TRBV28 and TRBJ2-2, reads DVKVTQSSRYLVKRTGEKVFLECVQDMDHENMFWYRQDPGLGLRLIYFSYDVKMKEKGDIPEGYSVSREKKERFSLILESASTNQTSMYLCAGKGGTGYTGELFFGEGSRLTVL.

The rearrangement links TRBV7-6 to TRBJ2-7; TRBD1 aligns across 9 bases. CDR1 and CDR2 (germline): SGHVS, FNYEAQ. The junction had 5 bases not matched to a gene; V was cut back by 3 bases and J by 5 bases. This CDR3 is built from 14 residues. The CDR3 DNA is TGTGCCAGCAGCTTGGACAGGGGTAAGGACGAGCAGTACTTC. Translation gives CASSLDRGKDEQYF. Complete variable domain (other parts from reference TRBV7-6 and TRBJ2-7): GAGVSQSPRYKVTKRGQDVALRCDPISGHVSLYWYRQALGQGPEFLTYFNYEAQQDKSGLPNDRFSAERPEGSISTLTIQRTEQRDSAMYRCASSLDRGKDEQYFGPGTRLTVT.

This clone was detected only a few times. V and J are TRBV5-8 and TRBJ2-3; 10 bases line up with TRBD2. Germline V gene data show CDR1 as SGHTS and CDR2 as YDEGEE. CDR3 size: 13 residues. V lost 4 bases to trimming and J lost 6 bases; unmatched junction nucleotides: 2. As DNA, the CDR3 is TGTGCCAGCAGCGGTAGCGGGAGGGATACGCAGTATTTT. Translation: CASSGSGRDTQYF.